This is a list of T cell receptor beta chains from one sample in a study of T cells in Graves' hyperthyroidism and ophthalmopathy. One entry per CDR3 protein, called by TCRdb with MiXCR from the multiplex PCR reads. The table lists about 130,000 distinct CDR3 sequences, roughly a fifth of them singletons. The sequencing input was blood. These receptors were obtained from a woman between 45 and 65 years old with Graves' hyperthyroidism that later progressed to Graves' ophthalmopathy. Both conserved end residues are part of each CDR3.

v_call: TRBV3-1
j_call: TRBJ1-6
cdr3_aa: CASSLGGSGTNSPLHF

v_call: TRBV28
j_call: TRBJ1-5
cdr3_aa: CASSTSLSTGRGHF

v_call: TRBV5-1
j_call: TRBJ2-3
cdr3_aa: CASSLDASITDTQYF

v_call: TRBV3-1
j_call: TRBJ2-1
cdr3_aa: CASSPGLAPVNEQFF

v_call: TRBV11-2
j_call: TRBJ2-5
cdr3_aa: CASSLGLKETQYF

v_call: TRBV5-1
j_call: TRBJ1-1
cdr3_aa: CASSSVTPNTEAFF

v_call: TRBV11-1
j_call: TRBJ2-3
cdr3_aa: CASSLIPGGPRGTQYF

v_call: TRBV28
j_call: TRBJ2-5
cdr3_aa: CASSSPTGGGETQYF

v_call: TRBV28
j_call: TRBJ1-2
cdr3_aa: CASGDRARVYGYTF

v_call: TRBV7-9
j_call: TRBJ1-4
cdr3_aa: CASSLKLATGNEKLFF

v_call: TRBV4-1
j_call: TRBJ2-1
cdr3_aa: CASSQERRLALGREDEQFF

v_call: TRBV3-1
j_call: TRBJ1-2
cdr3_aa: CASSSWTERYGYTF

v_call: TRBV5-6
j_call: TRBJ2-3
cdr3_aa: CASSLGTIGTDTQYF

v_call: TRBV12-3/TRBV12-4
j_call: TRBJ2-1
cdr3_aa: CASSLGGGINEQFF

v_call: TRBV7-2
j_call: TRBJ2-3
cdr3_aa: CASTTGTSADTQYF

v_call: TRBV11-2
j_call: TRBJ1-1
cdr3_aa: CASSRPGTLNTEAFF

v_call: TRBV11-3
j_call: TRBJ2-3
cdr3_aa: CASSRGLSDTDTQYF

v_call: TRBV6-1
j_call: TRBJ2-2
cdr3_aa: CASGEALSGELFF